This record covers a single TCR beta chain. Its antigen remains unknown. The junction departs from germline at one end; a sequencing error may be responsible. The CDR3 contains 16 residues. Germline CDR1 reads SGHAT; CDR2 reads FQNNGV. The data derive from a study of cytomegalovirus exposure and HLA in healthy donors. Overall study findings and caveats: Many donors shared some public TCRs, even though most TCR sequences were rare. Reported results showed that the classifier diagnosed cytomegalovirus status with high specificity and sensitivity. Associated with cytomegalovirus, according to the listing, were 150 to 200 TCR beta chains.

The method was immunoSEQ multiplex PCR; TCRdb's version includes in-frame clones alone and lacks a portion of them. The table includes 250,000 to 400,000 clones, approximately 88% detected once. The gene calls are TRBV11-2 and TRBJ2-1; 12 positions agree with TRBD2. The sample taken for sequencing was PBMCs. The receptor comes from a man aged 25-45 years in good health and CMV-seronegative. The CDR3 nucleotides are TGCGCCAGCAGCCAAGACACTAGCGGGGGGTACAATGAGCAGTTCTTC. This translates into CASSQDTSGGYNEQFF. Drawing the rest from reference TRBV11-2 and TRBJ2-1, the complete variable domain is EAGVAQSPRYKIIEKRQSVAFWCNPISGHATLYWYQQILGQGPKLLIQFQNNGVVDDSQLPKDRFSAERLKGVDSTLKIQPAKLEDSAVYLCASSQDTSGGYNEQFFGPGTRLTVL.